What follows describes a single TCR beta chain. The junction had 13 bases not matched to a gene; V was cut back by 0 bases and J by 9 bases. This CDR3 region has 16 residues. Germline CDR1 is SGHDT and CDR2 is YYEEEE. These data come from a study of blood T cell repertoires in COVID-19. Study context: Nucleic acid was either cDNA or gDNA, and it came from T cells, B-cell-depleted T cells, or PBMCs.

The repertoire was sequenced with immunoSEQ multiplex PCR; TCRdb's copy has only in-frame clones and lacks some. The table shows a few hundred thousand clones, with about 87% occurring only once. This TCR was sampled from a woman aged 45-65 years with COVID-19, enrolled during active disease. Sequenced sample: peripheral blood. This rearrangement joins TRBV5-6 to TRBJ2-3; TRBD2 matches 7 bases. The CDR3 is CASSLEERGTWRTQYF. CDR3 sequence (DNA): TGTGCCAGCAGCTTGGAGGAGCGGGGTACCTGGCGAACGCAGTATTTT.